The clone carrying this T cell receptor (beta chain) came up many times. This sample was taken from a study of blood T cells in healthy people across ages. The CDR3 consists of 14 residues. V was trimmed by 0 bases and J by 5 bases, leaving 13 bases between them. The germline V gene has CDR1 DFQATT and CDR2 SNEGSKA (reference sequence). The second PCR ran about 6 to 12 cycles with a sample-barcoded 5' primer and J-beta primers. TCRdb reprocessed the 5' RACE reads with MiXCR, giving one entry per CDR3 protein. The data contain hundreds of thousands of distinct CDR3 sequences, approximately 53% of them singletons.

The receptor was derived from a man in his forties or fifties in good health. The chain carries TRBV20-1 and TRBJ1-2, with D unclear. What was sequenced was blood. CDR3 DNA sequence: TGCAGTGCTAGAGATCGGGTCCTACCTTATGGCTACACCTTC. Translated, it gives CSARDRVLPYGYTF.